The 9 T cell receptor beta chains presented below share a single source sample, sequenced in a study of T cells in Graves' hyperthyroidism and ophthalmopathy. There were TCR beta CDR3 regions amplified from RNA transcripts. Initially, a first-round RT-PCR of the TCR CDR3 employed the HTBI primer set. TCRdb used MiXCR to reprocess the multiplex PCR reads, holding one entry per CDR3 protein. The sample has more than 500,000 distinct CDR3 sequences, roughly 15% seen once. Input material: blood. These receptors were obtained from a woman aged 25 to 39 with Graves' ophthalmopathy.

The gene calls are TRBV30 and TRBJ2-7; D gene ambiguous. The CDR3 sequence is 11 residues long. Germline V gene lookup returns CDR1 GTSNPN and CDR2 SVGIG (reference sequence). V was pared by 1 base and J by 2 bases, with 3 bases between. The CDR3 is CAWSAAYEQYF. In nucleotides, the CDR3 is TGTGCCTGGAGTGCGGCCTACGAGCAGTACTTC.

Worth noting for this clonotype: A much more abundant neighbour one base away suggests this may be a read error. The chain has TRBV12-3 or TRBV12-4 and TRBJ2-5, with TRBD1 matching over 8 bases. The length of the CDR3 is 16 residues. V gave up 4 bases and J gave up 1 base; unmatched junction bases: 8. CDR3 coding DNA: TGTGCCAGCAGTTCCGTAAGGGACAGGACCCAAGAGACCCAGTACTTC. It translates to CASSSVRDRTQETQYF.

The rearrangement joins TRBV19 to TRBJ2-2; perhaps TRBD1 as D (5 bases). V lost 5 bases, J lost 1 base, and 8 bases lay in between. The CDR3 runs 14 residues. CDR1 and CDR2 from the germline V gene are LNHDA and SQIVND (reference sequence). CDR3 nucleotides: TGTGCCAGTAGTCTACAGGTGAACACCGGGGAGCTGTTTTTT. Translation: CASSLQVNTGELFF.

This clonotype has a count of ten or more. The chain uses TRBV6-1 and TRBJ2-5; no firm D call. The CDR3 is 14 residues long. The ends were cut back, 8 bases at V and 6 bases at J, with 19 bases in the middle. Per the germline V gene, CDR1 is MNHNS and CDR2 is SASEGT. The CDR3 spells CASPRWARRQTQYF. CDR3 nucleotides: TGTGCCAGCCCCCGGTGGGCTAGAAGGCAGACCCAGTACTTC.

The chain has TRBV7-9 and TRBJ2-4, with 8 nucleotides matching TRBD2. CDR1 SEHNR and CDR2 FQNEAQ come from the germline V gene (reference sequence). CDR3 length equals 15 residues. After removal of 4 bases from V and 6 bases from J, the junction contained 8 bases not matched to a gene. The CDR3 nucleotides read TGTGCCAGCAGCTCCGGGGGACTAGTAGGAAACATTCAGTACTTC. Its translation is CASSSGGLVGNIQYF.

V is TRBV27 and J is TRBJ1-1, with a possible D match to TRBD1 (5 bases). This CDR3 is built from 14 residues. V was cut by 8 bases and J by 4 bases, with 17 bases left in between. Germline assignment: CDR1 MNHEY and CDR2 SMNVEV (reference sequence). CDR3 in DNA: TGTGCCAGCGGAGGCAGGTCCACAGGCACTGAAGCTTTCTTT. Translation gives CASGGRSTGTEAFF.

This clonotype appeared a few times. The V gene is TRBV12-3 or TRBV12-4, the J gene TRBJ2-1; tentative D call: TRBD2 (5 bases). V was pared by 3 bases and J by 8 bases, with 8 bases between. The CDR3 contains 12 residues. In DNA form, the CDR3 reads TGTGCCAGCAGTTTCGTCGGGGATGAGCAGTTCTTC. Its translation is CASSFVGDEQFF.

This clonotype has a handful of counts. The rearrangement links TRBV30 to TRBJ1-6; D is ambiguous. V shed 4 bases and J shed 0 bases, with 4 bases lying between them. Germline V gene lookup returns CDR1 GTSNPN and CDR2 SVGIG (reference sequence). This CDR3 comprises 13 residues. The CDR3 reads CAWTNSYNSPLHF. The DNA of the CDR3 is TGTGCCTGGACAAACTCCTATAATTCACCCCTCCACTTT.

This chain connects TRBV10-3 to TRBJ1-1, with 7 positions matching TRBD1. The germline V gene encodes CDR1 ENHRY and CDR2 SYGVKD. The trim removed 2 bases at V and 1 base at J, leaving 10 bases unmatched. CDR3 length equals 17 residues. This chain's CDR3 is CAISEPTNRGRNTEAFF. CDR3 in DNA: TGTGCCATCAGTGAGCCAACCAACAGGGGCCGGAACACTGAAGCTTTCTTT.